The next 32 T cell receptor beta chains were all read from a single sample in a study of control samples from healthy donors and cancer patients (dated by TCRdb to about 2020). The library was made by the immunoSEQ multiplex PCR assay. TCRdb stores this immuneACCESS table with in-frame sequences only. Part of the clones is absent; in the studies checked, under half of the shortfall reflects unresolved V genes, and no reason is known for the rest. This sample's table carries roughly 200,000 clones. 2.2% of the sample is held by the ten biggest clonotypes. Sequencing was carried out using blood. The source of these receptors is a woman aged 25 to 39 in good health.

This chain joins TRBV2 and TRBJ2-1, with 8 bases lining up with TRBD1. CDR3 length: 15 amino acids. The trim removed 4 bases at V and 0 bases at J, leaving 2 bases unmatched. Per germline, CDR1 SNHLY and CDR2 FYNNEI. In nucleotides, the CDR3 is TGTGCCAGCAGTGCCACAGGGGGCTCCTACAATGAGCAGTTCTTC. It yields the protein CASSATGGSYNEQFF.

V is TRBV5-1 and J is TRBJ1-1, with TRBD1 matching over 9 bases. The CDR3 extends over 16 amino acids. The germline V gene encodes CDR1 SGHRS and CDR2 YFSETQ. V was pared by 4 bases and J by 0 bases, with 7 bases of the junction left unmatched. CDR3 region: CASSPLQGAVNTEAFF. CDR3 nucleotide sequence: TGCGCCAGCAGCCCGTTACAGGGGGCAGTGAACACTGAAGCTTTCTTT.

The CDR3 protein is CASSLGRRSRTYNEQFF. DNA of the CDR3: TGTGCCAGCAGCTTAGGACGGAGAAGCAGGACCTACAATGAGCAGTTCTTC. J is TRBJ2-1 and V is TRBV7-2; D is unclear. The CDR3 runs to 17 residues. Germline values: CDR1 SGHTA, CDR2 FQGNSA. Trimming removed 1 base from V and 2 bases from J, with 15 bases in between.

J is TRBJ1-2 and V is TRBV7-9, with 7 bases matching TRBD1. Germline values: CDR1 SEHNR, CDR2 FQNEAQ (reference sequence). The CDR3 runs to 19 residues. V lost 5 bases and J lost 4; bases outside the gene matches: 22. The DNA for the CDR3 is TGTGCCAGCAGCCGACTAACGAACTCAGGACAGGCGGCTTTCTATGGCTACACCTTC. This translates into CASSRLTNSGQAAFYGYTF.

This sequence joins TRBV28 and TRBJ2-7; TRBD1 matches 10 bases. V shed 8 bases, J shed 3 bases, and the junction held 7 bases outside the gene matches. Germline values: CDR1 MDHEN, CDR2 SYDVKM. The CDR3 extends over 14 amino acids. The CDR3 bases are TGTGCCAGCGAACCTGGGACAGGGGACTACGAGCAGTACTTC. Protein: CASEPGTGDYEQYF. The full variable domain, completed using reference TRBV28 and TRBJ2-7, is DVKVTQSSRYLVKRTGEKVFLECVQDMDHENMFWYRQDPGLGLRLIYFSYDVKMKEKGDIPEGYSVSREKKERFSLILESASTNQTSMYLCASEPGTGDYEQYFGPGTRLTVT.

A remark on this clone: At one of its ends the junction is not consistent with the germline gene, which may arise from a read error. V usage is TRBV5-1 and J usage is TRBJ1-6, with a weak D call TRBD1 (5 bases). Germline assignment: CDR1 SGHRS and CDR2 YFSETQ. The CDR3 covers 17 residues. For the CDR3, the DNA is TGCGCCAGCAGGTTGGGGGACGGTAGCTCCTATAATTCACCCCTCCACTTT. Protein sequence: CASRLGDGSSYNSPLHF.

The gene calls are TRBV2 and TRBJ1-5, with a weak D call TRBD1 (6 bases). Trimming took 6 bases from V and 2 from J, leaving 17 bases between them. This CDR3 comprises 16 residues. The germline gives CDR1 SNHLY, CDR2 FYNNEI. The CDR3 is CASSPARGWGNQPQHF. CDR3 sequence (DNA): TGTGCCAGCAGCCCCGCCAGGGGTTGGGGCAATCAGCCCCAGCATTTT. The complete variable domain, with remaining parts taken from reference TRBV2 and TRBJ1-5, reads EPEVTQTPSHQVTQMGQEVILRCVPISNHLYFYWYRQILGQKVEFLVSFYNNEISEKSEIFDDQFSVERPDGSNFTLKIRSTKLEDSAMYFCASSPARGWGNQPQHFGDGTRLSIL.

The rearrangement joins TRBV5-1 to TRBJ1-2, with 7 bases aligning to TRBD1. The germline V gene encodes CDR1 SGHRS and CDR2 YFSETQ. The trim removed 5 bases at V and 4 bases at J, leaving 11 bases unmatched. This CDR3 is 15 amino acids long. The CDR3 sequence is CASRLSGTASYGYTF. In DNA, the CDR3 is TGCGCCAGCAGGTTATCCGGGACAGCAAGCTATGGCTACACCTTC.

The genes are TRBV6-5 and TRBJ1-3; TRBD1 agrees at 8 bases. This CDR3 has 16 amino acids. V was clipped by 4 bases and J by 0 bases; unmatched bases: 5. Germline V gene data show CDR1 as MNHEY and CDR2 as SVGAGI. CDR3 in amino acids: CASSLTGTGSGNTIYF. In DNA, the CDR3 is TGTGCCAGCAGTTTAACCGGGACAGGCTCTGGAAACACCATATATTTT.

This chain connects TRBV18 to TRBJ1-1, with TRBD1 identical over 7 bases. CDR3 length: 15 amino acids. The V and J ends lost 3 bases and 5 bases, in that order; junction bases with no gene match: 9. The V gene's germline CDR1 is KGHSH and CDR2 LQKENI. CDR3 nucleotide sequence: TGTGCCAGCTCACCGACAAGACAGGGTACGACTGAAGCTTTCTTT. Residues: CASSPTRQGTTEAFF.

The rearrangement uses TRBV5-1 and TRBJ1-4; possible D gene TRBD1, 5 bases. The CDR3 length is 15 residues. V was clipped by 0 bases and J by 0 bases, with 6 bases between them. Germline values: CDR1 SGHRS, CDR2 YFSETQ. CDR3 sequence reads: CASSLVGATNEKLFF. The CDR3 bases are TGCGCCAGCAGCTTGGTAGGGGCAACTAATGAAAAACTGTTTTTT.

V is TRBV15 and J is TRBJ2-2; possibly TRBD1 for D (7 bases). There are 16 residues in the CDR3. V dropped 5 bases and J dropped 0 bases, with 13 bases sitting between them. Germline-derived CDR1 and CDR2 are LNHNV and YYDKDF (reference sequence). CDR3 sequence: CATSGVRGANTGELFF. DNA of the CDR3: TGTGCCACCAGCGGGGTCAGGGGGGCGAACACCGGGGAGCTGTTTTTT.

V is TRBV27 and J is TRBJ2-3; the D gene is possibly TRBD2 (5 bases). Germline CDR1 reads MNHEY; CDR2 reads SMNVEV (reference sequence). The CDR3 is 15 residues long. Trimming stripped 4 bases from V and 6 bases from J, with 17 bases between. Written as DNA, the CDR3 is TGTGCCAGCAGTTCGTACACGCGAGGGAAGGATACGCAGTATTTT. The encoded protein is CASSSYTRGKDTQYF.

The chain is built from TRBV27 and TRBJ1-6; a possible D gene is TRBD1 (5 bases). V was clipped by 7 bases and J by 7 bases, with 17 bases between them. Germline V gene sequence: CDR1 MNHEY, CDR2 SMNVEV (reference sequence). CDR3 length: 15 amino acids. CDR3 coding DNA: TGTGCCAGCAACCGAGCGACAGCTACGAATTCACCCCTCCACTTT. It codes for CASNRATATNSPLHF.

The chain links TRBV10-1 to TRBJ1-2; unclear D gene. Germline CDR1 and CDR2: WNHNN and SYGVQD (reference sequence). The CDR3 length is 13 residues. Between the trimmed V and J ends, which lost 10 bases and 1 base, there was a span of 13 bases. This CDR3 is CATSRRHNYGYTF. DNA for the CDR3: TGCGCCACCTCCCGAAGACATAACTATGGCTACACCTTC.

This chain uses TRBV6-2 or TRBV6-3 with TRBJ2-1; 7 bases map to TRBD2. The V segment lost 5 bases and the J segment 6 bases; nucleotides outside the gene matches: 7. The CDR3 has 14 residues. Looked up from germline, CDR1 is MNHEY and CDR2 is SVGEGT. The CDR3 spells CASSPGGPSNEQFF. CDR3 in DNA: TGTGCCAGCAGTCCGGGGGGACCCTCCAATGAGCAGTTCTTC.

This sequence joins TRBV28 and TRBJ1-3, with D uncertain. Trimming took off 7 bases at V and 4 bases at J, with 2 bases between the two ends. Germline CDR1 reads MDHEN; CDR2 reads SYDVKM. This CDR3 is 10 amino acids long. In DNA, the CDR3 is TGTGCCAGCAACGGAAACACCATATATTTT. Protein sequence: CASNGNTIYF. The variable domain in full, with the rest retrieved from reference TRBV28 and TRBJ1-3, is DVKVTQSSRYLVKRTGEKVFLECVQDMDHENMFWYRQDPGLGLRLIYFSYDVKMKEKGDIPEGYSVSREKKERFSLILESASTNQTSMYLCASNGNTIYFGEGSWLTVV.

CDR3 coding DNA: TGTGCCAGCAGCCCCCCTGGCAGCCCCTACGAGCAGTACTTC. Translation gives CASSPPGSPYEQYF. The gene calls are TRBV6-5 and TRBJ2-7; D call uncertain. Per the germline V gene, CDR1 is MNHEY and CDR2 is SVGAGI. This CDR3 is 14 amino acids long. V was pared by 6 bases and J by 2 bases, with 14 bases between.

The V call is TRBV28, the J call TRBJ1-1; D unresolved. V was cut by 3 bases and J by 0 bases, with 5 bases left in between. Germline CDR1 reads MDHEN; CDR2 reads SYDVKM. This CDR3 is built from 13 residues. The CDR3 spells CASSFPLNTEAFF. DNA for the CDR3: TGTGCCAGCAGTTTCCCTCTGAACACTGAAGCTTTCTTT. Drawing the rest from reference TRBV28 and TRBJ1-1, the complete variable domain is DVKVTQSSRYLVKRTGEKVFLECVQDMDHENMFWYRQDPGLGLRLIYFSYDVKMKEKGDIPEGYSVSREKKERFSLILESASTNQTSMYLCASSFPLNTEAFFGQGTRLTVV.

The chain is built from TRBV2 and TRBJ1-1; possibly TRBD1 for D (6 bases). Germline CDR1 and CDR2: SNHLY and FYNNEI. CDR3 length: 17 amino acids. Trimming removed 3 bases at V and 1 base at J, with 18 bases between. The CDR3: CASSEVVSGGRNTEAFF. The DNA for the CDR3 is TGTGCCAGCAGTGAGGTGGTTTCTGGGGGGCGGAACACTGAAGCTTTCTTT.

About this clone itself: Mismatch with germline at one junction end may stem from a read error. Here the CDR3 DNA reads TGTGCCAGCAGTTCGGACAGGGTCGGAAACTTC. Its protein product is CASSSDRVGNF. J is TRBJ2-7 and V is TRBV28; 8 bases map to TRBD1. The germline CDR1 and CDR2 sequences are MDHEN and SYDVKM. The CDR3 has 11 amino acids.

The rearrangement joins TRBV5-4 to TRBJ2-3; 14 bases match TRBD2. This CDR3 is 17 amino acids long. Unmatched junction bases numbered 7, after V lost 4 bases and J lost 3 bases. In germline, CDR1 is SGHNT, CDR2 YYREEE (reference sequence). CDR3 amino acids: CASSGTSGGEQTDTQYF. The CDR3 DNA reads TGTGCCAGCAGCGGGACTAGCGGGGGAGAGCAGACAGATACGCAGTATTTT. Supplemented by reference TRBV5-4 and TRBJ2-3, the full variable domain reads ETGVTQSPTHLIKTRGQQVTLRCSSQSGHNTVSWYQQALGQGPQFIFQYYREEENGRGNFPPRFSGLQFPNYSSELNVNALELDDSALYLCASSGTSGGEQTDTQYFGPGTRLTVL.

The chain links TRBV9 to TRBJ2-7; D may be TRBD2 (5 bases). The CDR3 is 15 amino acids. Germline loops: CDR1 SGDLS, CDR2 YYNGEE. The germline V and J ends were trimmed by 4 bases and 3 bases, with 17 bases remaining between them. CDR3 sequence: CASSLGLDELYEQYF. The CDR3 region has the DNA TGTGCCAGCAGCCTTGGACTGGACGAGCTCTACGAGCAGTACTTC.

V gene TRBV2 combines with J gene TRBJ1-3; tentatively, D is TRBD1 (6 bases). Germline V gene data show CDR1 as SNHLY and CDR2 as FYNNEI. This CDR3 region has 15 residues. Trimming stripped 5 bases from V and 3 bases from J, with 14 bases between. CDR3 nucleotide sequence: TGTGCCAGCAGTTCCCAGGGGTTTTTTGGAAACACCATATATTTT. Encoded protein: CASSSQGFFGNTIYF.

V usage is TRBV4-1 and J usage is TRBJ1-5; TRBD1 is a possible D gene (5 bases). Deletions cut 2 bases from V and 6 bases from J, with 11 bases between. Germline-derived CDR1 and CDR2 are MGHRA and YSYEKL. The CDR3 covers 14 residues. The CDR3 DNA reads as TGCGCCAGCAGCCAACGGGGGGTAGCTCAGCCCCAGCATTTT. It translates to CASSQRGVAQPQHF.

This rearrangement joins TRBV21-1 to TRBJ2-5; the table's D call, TRBD1, has no DNA check behind it. TRBV21-1 is classified as a pseudogene. The CDR3 extends over 15 amino acids. The CDR3 sequence is CASSKGQGEEETQYF. The CDR3 region has the DNA TGTGCCAGCAGCAAAGGACAGGGTGAAGAAGAGACCCAGTACTTC.

The chain has TRBV6-5 and TRBJ2-7, with D possibly matching TRBD1 (6 bases). Trimming shortened V by 6 bases and J by 4 bases, and 10 bases separated the two germline ends. The CDR3 extends over 12 amino acids. Looked up from germline, CDR1 is MNHEY and CDR2 is SVGAGI. CDR3 protein: CASSPTGYEQYF. The CDR3 DNA reads as TGTGCCAGCAGCCCCACAGGGTACGAGCAGTACTTC.

The chain employs TRBV6-5 and TRBJ1-1; D unclear. The CDR3 is 16 residues long. From germline, CDR1 is MNHEY and CDR2 SVGAGI. The ends were cut back, 0 bases at V and 1 base at J, with 12 bases in the middle. CDR3 nucleotide sequence: TGTGCCAGCAGTTACTCCTTCATAAGTAGGAACACTGAAGCTTTCTTT. Residues: CASSYSFISRNTEAFF.

The chain joins TRBV2 to TRBJ1-2; maybe TRBD1 (5 bases). V was cut by 1 base and J by 4 bases, with 7 bases left in between. Germline V lookup: CDR1 SNHLY, CDR2 FYNNEI. There are 13 residues in the CDR3. CDR3 loop: CASSEGGTYGYTF. The CDR3 coding sequence is TGTGCCAGCAGTGAAGGGGGGACCTATGGCTACACCTTC. The complete variable domain, with remaining parts taken from reference TRBV2 and TRBJ1-2, reads EPEVTQTPSHQVTQMGQEVILRCVPISNHLYFYWYRQILGQKVEFLVSFYNNEISEKSEIFDDQFSVERPDGSNFTLKIRSTKLEDSAMYFCASSEGGTYGYTFGSGTRLTVV.

The chain employs TRBV19 and TRBJ2-7; 11 nucleotides match TRBD1. J lost 8 bases, V lost 5 bases, and 17 bases had no gene match. Germline CDR1 is LNHDA and CDR2 is SQIVND (reference sequence). The CDR3 runs to 17 residues. CDR3 sequence reads: CASSVSGTGGRMGKQYF. CDR3 nucleotides: TGTGCCAGTAGTGTATCCGGGACAGGGGGGCGAATGGGGAAGCAGTACTTC.

The gene calls are TRBV23-1 and TRBJ1-1; D is perhaps TRBD1 (6 bases). TRBV23-1 is given ORF status, its function remaining uncertain. V was pared by 0 bases and J by 6 bases, with 14 bases between. The CDR3 runs to 15 residues. The CDR3 nucleotides are TGCGCCAGCAGTCAATCACATACAGGGAGGTCTGAAGCTTTCTTT. Translation gives CASSQSHTGRSEAFF.

The CDR3: CASNLGGGPKQFF. The CDR3 region has the DNA TGTGCCAGCAACCTGGGGGGGGGACCTAAGCAGTTCTTC. V is TRBV2 and J is TRBJ2-1, with 7 bases that match TRBD2. This CDR3 spans 13 amino acids. CDR1 SNHLY and CDR2 FYNNEI come from the germline V gene. V lost 7 bases and J lost 11; bases outside the gene matches: 11.